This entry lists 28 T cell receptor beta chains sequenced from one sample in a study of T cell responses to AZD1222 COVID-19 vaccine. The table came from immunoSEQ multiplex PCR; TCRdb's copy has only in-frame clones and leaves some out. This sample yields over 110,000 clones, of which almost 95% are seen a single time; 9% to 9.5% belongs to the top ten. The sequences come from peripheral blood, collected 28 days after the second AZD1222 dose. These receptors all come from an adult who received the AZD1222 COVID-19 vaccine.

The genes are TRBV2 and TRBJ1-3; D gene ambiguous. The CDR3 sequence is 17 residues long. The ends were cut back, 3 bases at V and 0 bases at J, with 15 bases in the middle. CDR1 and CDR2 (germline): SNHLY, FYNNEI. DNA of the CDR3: TGTGCCAGCAGTGAGGTGTTGGCTTTATTCTCTGGAAACACCATATATTTT. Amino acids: CASSEVLALFSGNTIYF.

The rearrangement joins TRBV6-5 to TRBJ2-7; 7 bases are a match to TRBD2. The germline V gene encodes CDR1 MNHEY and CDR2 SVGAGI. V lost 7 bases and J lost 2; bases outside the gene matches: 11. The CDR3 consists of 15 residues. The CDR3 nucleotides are TGTGCCAGCATCCCTGGGGGGGGAGCTACCTACGAGCAGTACGTC. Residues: CASIPGGGATYEQYV.

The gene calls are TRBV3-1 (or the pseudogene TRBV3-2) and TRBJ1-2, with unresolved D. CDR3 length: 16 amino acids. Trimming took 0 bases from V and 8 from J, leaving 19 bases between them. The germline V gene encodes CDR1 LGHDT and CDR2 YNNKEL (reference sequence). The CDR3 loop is CASSQDASGWVEGYTF. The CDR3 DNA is TGTGCCAGCAGCCAAGATGCATCAGGATGGGTTGAGGGCTACACCTTC.

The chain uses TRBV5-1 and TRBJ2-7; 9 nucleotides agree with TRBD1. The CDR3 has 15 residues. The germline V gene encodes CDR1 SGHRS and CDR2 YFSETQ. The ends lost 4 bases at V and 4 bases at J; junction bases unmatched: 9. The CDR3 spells CASSRQGDLSYEQYF. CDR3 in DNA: TGCGCCAGCAGCAGACAGGGGGACTTATCGTACGAGCAGTACTTC.

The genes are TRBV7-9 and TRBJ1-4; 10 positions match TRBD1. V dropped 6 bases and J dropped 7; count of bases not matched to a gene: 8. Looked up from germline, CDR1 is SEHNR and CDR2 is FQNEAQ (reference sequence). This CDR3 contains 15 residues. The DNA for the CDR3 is TGTGCCAGCAGGCTCTCGGACAGGGGGGGTGAAAAACTGTTTTTT. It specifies CASRLSDRGGEKLFF.

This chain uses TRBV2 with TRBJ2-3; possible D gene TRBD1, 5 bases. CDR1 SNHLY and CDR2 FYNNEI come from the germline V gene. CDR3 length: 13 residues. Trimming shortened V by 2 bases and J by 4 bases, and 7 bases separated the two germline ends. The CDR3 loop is CASSEFRADTQYF. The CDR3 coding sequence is TGTGCCAGCAGTGAATTCAGGGCAGATACGCAGTATTTT.

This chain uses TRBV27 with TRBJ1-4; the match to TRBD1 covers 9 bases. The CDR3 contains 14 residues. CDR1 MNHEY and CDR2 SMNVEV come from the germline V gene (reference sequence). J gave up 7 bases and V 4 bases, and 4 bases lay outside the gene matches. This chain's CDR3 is CASSWTGAPEKLFF. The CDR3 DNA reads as TGTGCCAGCAGTTGGACAGGGGCGCCTGAAAAACTGTTTTTT.

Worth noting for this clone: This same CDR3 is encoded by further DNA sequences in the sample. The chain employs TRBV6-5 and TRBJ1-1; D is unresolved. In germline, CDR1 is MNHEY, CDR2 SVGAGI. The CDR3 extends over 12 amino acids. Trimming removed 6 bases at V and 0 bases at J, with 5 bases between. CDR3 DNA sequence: TGTGCCAGCAGGACGGTGAACACTGAAGCTTTCTTT. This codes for CASRTVNTEAFF.

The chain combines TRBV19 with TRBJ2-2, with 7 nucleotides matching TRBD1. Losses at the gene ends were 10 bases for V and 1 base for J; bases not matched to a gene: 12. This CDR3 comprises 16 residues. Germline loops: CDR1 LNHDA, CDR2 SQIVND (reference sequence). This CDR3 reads CATRYLDRRNTGELFF. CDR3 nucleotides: TGTGCCACCCGATACCTGGACAGGAGGAACACCGGGGAGCTGTTTTTT.

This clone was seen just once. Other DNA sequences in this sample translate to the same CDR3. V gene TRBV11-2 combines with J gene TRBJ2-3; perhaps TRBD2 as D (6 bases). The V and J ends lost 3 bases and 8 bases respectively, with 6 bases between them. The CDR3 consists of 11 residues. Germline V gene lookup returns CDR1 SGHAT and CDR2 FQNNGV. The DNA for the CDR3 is TGTGCCAGCAGCTTGGGGGGTACGCAGTATTTT. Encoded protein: CASSLGGTQYF. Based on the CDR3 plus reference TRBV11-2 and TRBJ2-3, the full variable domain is EAGVAQSPRYKIIEKRQSVAFWCNPISGHATLYWYQQILGQGPKLLIQFQNNGVVDDSQLPKDRFSAERLKGVDSTLKIQPAKLEDSAVYLCASSLGGTQYFGPGTRLTVL.

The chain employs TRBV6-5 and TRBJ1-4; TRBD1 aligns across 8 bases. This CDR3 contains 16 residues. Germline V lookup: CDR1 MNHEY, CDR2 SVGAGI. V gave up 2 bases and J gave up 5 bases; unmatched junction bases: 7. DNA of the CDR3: TGTGCCAGCAGTTACCGACCAGGGGGCCGGAATGAAAAACTGTTTTTT. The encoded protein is CASSYRPGGRNEKLFF.

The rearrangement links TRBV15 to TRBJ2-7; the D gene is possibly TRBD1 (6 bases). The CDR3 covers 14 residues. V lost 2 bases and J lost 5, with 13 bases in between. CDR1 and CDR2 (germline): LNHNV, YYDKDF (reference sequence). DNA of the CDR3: TGTGCCACCAGCAGAACAGGGAACATCCACGAGCAGTACTTC. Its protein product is CATSRTGNIHEQYF. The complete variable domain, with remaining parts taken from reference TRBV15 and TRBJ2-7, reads DAMVIQNPRYQVTQFGKPVTLSCSQTLNHNVMYWYQQKSSQAPKLLFHYYDKDFNNEADTPDNFQSRRPNTSFCFLDIRSPGLGDTAMYLCATSRTGNIHEQYFGPGTRLTVT.

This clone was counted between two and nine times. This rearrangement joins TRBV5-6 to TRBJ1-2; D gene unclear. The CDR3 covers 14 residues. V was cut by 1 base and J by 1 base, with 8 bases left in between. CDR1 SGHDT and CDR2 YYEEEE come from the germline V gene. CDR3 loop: CASSLKGSNYGYTF. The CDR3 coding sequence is TGTGCCAGCAGCTTGAAGGGCAGTAACTATGGCTACACCTTC.

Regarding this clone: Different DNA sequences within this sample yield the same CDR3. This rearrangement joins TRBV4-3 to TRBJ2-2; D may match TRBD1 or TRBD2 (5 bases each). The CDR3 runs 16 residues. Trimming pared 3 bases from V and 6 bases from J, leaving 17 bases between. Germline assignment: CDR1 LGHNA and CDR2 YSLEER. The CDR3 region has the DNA TGCGCCAGCAGCCAGGGGTGGGGGTCGGCGGCCGGGGAGCTGTTTTTT. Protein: CASSQGWGSAAGELFF.

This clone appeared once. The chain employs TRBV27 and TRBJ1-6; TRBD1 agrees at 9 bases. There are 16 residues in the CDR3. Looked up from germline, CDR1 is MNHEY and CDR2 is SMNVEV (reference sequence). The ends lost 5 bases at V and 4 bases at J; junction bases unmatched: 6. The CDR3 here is CASSLGTGRYNSPLHF. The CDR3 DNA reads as TGTGCCAGCAGTCTGGGGACAGGGAGGTATAATTCACCCCTCCACTTT.

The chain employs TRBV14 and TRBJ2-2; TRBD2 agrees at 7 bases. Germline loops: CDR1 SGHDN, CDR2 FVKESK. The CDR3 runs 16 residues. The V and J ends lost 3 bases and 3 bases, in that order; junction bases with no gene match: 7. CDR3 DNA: TGTGCCAGCAGCCACGGTTCAGCGGGGTACACCGGGGAGCTGTTTTTT. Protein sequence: CASSHGSAGYTGELFF.

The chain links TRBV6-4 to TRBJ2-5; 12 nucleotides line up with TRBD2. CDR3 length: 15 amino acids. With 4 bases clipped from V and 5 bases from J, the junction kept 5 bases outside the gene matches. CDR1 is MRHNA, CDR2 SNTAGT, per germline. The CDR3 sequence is CASSASGGAEETQYF. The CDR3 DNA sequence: TGTGCCAGCAGTGCTAGCGGGGGGGCCGAGGAGACCCAGTACTTC.

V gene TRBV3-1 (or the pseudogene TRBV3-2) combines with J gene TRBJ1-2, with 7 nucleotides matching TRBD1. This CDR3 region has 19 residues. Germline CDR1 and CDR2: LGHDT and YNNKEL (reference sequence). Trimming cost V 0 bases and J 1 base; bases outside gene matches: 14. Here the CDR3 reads CASSQDLTTGRLINYGYTF. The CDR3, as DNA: TGTGCCAGCAGCCAAGATCTAACGACAGGGCGACTTATTAACTATGGCTACACCTTC.

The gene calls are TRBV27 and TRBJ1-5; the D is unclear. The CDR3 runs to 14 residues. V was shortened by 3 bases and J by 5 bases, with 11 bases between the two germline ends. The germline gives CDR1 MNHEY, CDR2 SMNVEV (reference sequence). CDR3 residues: CASSFGRRDQPQHF. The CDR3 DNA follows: TGTGCCAGCAGTTTCGGACGTCGCGATCAGCCCCAGCATTTT.

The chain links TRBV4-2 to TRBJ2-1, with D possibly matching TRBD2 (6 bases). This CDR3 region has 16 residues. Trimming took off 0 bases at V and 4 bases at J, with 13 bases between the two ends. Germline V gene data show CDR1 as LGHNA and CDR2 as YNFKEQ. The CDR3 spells CASSQDRAGLYNEQFF. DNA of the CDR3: TGTGCCAGCAGCCAAGATCGTGCGGGATTATACAATGAGCAGTTCTTC.

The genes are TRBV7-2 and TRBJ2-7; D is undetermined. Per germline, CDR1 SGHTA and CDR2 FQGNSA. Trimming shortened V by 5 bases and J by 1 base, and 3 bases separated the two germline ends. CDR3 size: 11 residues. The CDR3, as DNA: TGTGCCAGCAGCCGATCCTACGAGCAGTACTTC. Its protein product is CASSRSYEQYF.

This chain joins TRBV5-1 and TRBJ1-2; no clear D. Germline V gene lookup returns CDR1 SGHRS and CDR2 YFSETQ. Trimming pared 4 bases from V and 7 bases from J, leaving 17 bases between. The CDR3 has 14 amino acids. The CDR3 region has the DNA TGCGCCAGCAGCGAGGACCGGGGATCGTCTGGCTACACCTTC. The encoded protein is CASSEDRGSSGYTF.

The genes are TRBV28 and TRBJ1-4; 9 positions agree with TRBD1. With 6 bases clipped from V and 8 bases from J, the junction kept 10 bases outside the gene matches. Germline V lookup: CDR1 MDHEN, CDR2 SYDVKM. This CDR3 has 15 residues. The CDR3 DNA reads TGTGCCAGCAGCTCGGGACAGGGCCGGGGGGAAAAACTGTTTTTT. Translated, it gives CASSSGQGRGEKLFF. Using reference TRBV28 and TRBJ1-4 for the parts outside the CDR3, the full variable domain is DVKVTQSSRYLVKRTGEKVFLECVQDMDHENMFWYRQDPGLGLRLIYFSYDVKMKEKGDIPEGYSVSREKKERFSLILESASTNQTSMYLCASSSGQGRGEKLFFGSGTQLSVL.

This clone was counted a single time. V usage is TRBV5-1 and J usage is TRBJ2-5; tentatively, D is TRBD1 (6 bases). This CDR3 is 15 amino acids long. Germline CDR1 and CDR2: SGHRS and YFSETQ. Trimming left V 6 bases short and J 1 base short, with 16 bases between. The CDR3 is CASKPGRGFQETQYF. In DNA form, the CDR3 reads TGCGCCAGCAAACCAGGCAGGGGATTCCAAGAGACCCAGTACTTC. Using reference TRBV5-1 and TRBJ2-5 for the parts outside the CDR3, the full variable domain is KAGVTQTPRYLIKTRGQQVTLSCSPISGHRSVSWYQQTPGQGLQFLFEYFSETQRNKGNFPGRFSGRQFSNSRSEMNVSTLELGDSALYLCASKPGRGFQETQYFGPGTRLLVL.

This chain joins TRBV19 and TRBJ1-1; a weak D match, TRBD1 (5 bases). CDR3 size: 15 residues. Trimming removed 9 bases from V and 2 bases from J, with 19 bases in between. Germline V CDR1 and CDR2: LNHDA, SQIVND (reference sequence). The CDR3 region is CASISYPGGNTEAFF. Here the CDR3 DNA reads TGTGCCAGCATCTCTTATCCGGGGGGAAACACTGAAGCTTTCTTT.

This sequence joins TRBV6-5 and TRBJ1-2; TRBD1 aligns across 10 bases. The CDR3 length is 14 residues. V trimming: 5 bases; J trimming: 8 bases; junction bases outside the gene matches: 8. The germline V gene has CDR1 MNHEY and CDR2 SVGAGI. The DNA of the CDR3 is TGTGCCAGCAGTATAACGGGACAGGGGACCGGCTACACCTTC. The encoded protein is CASSITGQGTGYTF.

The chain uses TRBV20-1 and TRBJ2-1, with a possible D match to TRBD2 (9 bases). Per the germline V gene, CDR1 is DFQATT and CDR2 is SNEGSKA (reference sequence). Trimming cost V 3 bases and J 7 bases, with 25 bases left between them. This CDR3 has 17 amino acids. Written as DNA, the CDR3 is TGCAGTGCTAGTTCGACAGGGGTAGCGGGAGTCGCGAATGAGCAGTTCTTC. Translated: CSASSTGVAGVANEQFF.

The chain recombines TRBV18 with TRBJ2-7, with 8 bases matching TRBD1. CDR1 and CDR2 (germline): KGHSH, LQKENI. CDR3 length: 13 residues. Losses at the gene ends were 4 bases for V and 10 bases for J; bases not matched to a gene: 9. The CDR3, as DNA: TGTGCCAGCTCACGAGACGACAGGGGAGAACAGTACGTC. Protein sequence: CASSRDDRGEQYV.